This T cell receptor (beta chain) was identified in a study of CD8 T cells in Susac syndrome. Overall study findings and caveats: Individuals included in the TCR sequencing and HLA analysis were acknowledged by the study to be relatively few in number.

When the RNA was reverse transcribed, random hexamers were used with an input of 0.5 to 1 ug. The immunoSEQ assay covered 54 Vbeta and 13 Jbeta segments for CDR3. TCRdb re-called the immunoSEQ multiplex PCR reads through MiXCR, storing one row per CDR3 protein. Found here are 180,000 or so distinct CDR3 sequences, around 96% of them singletons; the top ten hold 0.13% to 0.15%. CD8+ and CD4+ T cells from blood underwent TCR beta sequencing. The V end lost 6 bases, the J end lost 2 bases, and 14 bases lay between the germline ends. Germline values: CDR1 LNHDA, CDR2 SQIVND (reference sequence). The CDR3 has 15 residues. In the case of this clonotype: What it binds is unknown.

The TCR was taken from a human donor in good health. The sample taken for sequencing was CD4+ T cells from PBMCs. The chain uses TRBV19 and TRBJ1-5; D gene uncertain. As DNA, the CDR3 is TGTGCCAGTAGGGACGTGGCCCTGGGCAATCAGCCCCAGCATTTT. As protein: CASRDVALGNQPQHF.